The sequence of this T cell receptor (beta chain) was determined in a study of shared clonotypes between healthy human individuals. Points from the study as a whole: In general, naive subsets displayed greater estimated richness than memory subsets did.

CD8 cells regarded as naive lacked CD45RO, were positively chosen for CCR7, and omitted terminally differentiated effector memory CD45RA+ cells. Remarks on this clone: The target antigen is unknown. This CDR3 is also generated by other DNA sequences in the sample.

Every subset's genomic DNA went evenly onto several immunoSEQ plates. Sorted subsets were amplified in replicate PCRs using around 220 ng DNA, about 30,000 T cell genomes. Clones were sequenced by immunoSEQ multiplex PCR, and TCRdb holds only the in-frame ones, with some missing. The repertoire has some 2 million clones, roughly 95% of them found once; the top ten carry 1% to 1.5%. Per germline, CDR1 MNHEY and CDR2 SMNVEV (reference sequence). The CDR3 has 13 residues. The ends were cut back, 0 bases at V and 3 bases at J, with 3 bases in the middle. The chain uses TRBV27 and TRBJ2-1; D uncertain. Sample: naive CD8+ T cells sorted from blood. This receptor was identified in a young man in good health. CDR3 protein: CASSLSFYNEQFF. CDR3 nucleotides: TGTGCCAGCAGTTTATCGTTCTACAATGAGCAGTTCTTC.